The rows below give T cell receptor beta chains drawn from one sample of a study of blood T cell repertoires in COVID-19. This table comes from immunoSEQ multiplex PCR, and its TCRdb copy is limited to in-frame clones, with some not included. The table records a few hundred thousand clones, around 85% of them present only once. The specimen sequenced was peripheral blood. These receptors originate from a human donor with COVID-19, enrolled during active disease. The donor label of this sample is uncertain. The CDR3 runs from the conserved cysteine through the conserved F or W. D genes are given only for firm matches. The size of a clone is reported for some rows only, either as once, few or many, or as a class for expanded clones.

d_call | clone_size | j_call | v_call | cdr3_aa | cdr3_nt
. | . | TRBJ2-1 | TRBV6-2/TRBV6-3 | CASSRPGDRSSYNEQFF | TGTGCCAGCAGCCGACCGGGCGACAGGAGCTCCTACAATGAGCAGTTCTTC
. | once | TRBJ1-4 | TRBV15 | CATSRVAQGPTNEKLFF | TGTGCCACCAGCAGAGTGGCACAGGGCCCAACTAATGAAAAACTGTTTTTT
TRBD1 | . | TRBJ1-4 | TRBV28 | CASSLDRVTEKLFF | TGTGCCAGCAGTCTCGACAGGGTGACTGAAAAACTGTTTTTT
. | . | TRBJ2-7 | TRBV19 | CASSETVGEQYF | TGTGCCAGTAGTGAAACAGTGGGCGAGCAGTACTTC
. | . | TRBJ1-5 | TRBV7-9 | CASSLEQGGQPQHF | TGTGCCAGCAGCTTAGAACAGGGTGGTCAGCCCCAGCATTTT
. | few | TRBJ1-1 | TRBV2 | CASSGTSGDTEAFF | TGTGCCAGCAGTGGGACATCGGGGGACACTGAAGCTTTCTTT
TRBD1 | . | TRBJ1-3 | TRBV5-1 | CASSLQGAEGNTIYF | TGCGCCAGCAGCTTACAGGGGGCGGAAGGAAACACCATATATTTT
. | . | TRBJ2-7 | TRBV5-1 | CASSPSTMPDYEQYF | TGCGCCAGCAGCCCTTCTACCATGCCCGACTACGAGCAGTACTTC
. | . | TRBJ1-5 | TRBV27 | CASRMSVNSNQPQHF | TGTGCCAGCAGGATGTCAGTCAATAGCAATCAGCCCCAGCATTTT
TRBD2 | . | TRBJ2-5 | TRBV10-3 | CAISDPREGLETQYF | TGTGCCATCAGTGACCCCCGGGAGGGCCTGGAGACCCAGTACTTC
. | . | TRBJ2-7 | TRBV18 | CASSPRGHSYEQYF | TGTGCCAGCTCACCACGGGGGCACTCCTACGAGCAGTACTTC
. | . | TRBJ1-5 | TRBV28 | CASSRSWGSEGQPQHF | TGTGCCAGCAGCCGCTCCTGGGGTAGCGAGGGACAGCCCCAGCATTTT
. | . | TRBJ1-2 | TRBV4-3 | CASSQDQGINYGYTF | TGCGCCAGCAGCCAAGATCAGGGGATAAACTATGGCTACACCTTC
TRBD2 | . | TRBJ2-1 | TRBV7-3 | CASSRLAAGVDNEQFF | TGTGCCAGCAGCCGTCTCGCAGCGGGAGTGGACAATGAGCAGTTCTTC
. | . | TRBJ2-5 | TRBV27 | CASSTRQKYQETQYF | TGTGCCAGCAGTACGCGACAGAAGTACCAAGAGACCCAGTACTTC
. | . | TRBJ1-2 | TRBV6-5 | CASPLGGLGGYTF | TGTGCCAGCCCCCTCGGGGGGCTGGGTGGCTACACCTTC
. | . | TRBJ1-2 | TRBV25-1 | CASSEPGITNYGYTF | TGTGCCAGCAGTGAACCGGGGATTACTAACTATGGCTACACCTTC
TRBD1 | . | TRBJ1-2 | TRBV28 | CAGSAGDRVYGYTF | TGTGCCGGATCGGCAGGCGACAGGGTGTACGGCTACACCTTC
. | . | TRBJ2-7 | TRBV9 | CASSATSAYYEQYF | TGTGCCAGCAGCGCGACTTCCGCCTATTACGAGCAGTACTTC
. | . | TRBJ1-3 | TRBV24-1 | CATSGAGNTIYF | TGTGCCACCTCTGGAGCTGGAAACACCATATATTTT
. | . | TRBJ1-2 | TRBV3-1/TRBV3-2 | CASSQAGTNGYTF | TGTGCCAGCAGCCAAGCGGGTACGAATGGCTACACCTTC
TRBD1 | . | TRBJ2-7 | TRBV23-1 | CASSQSSPRGFSSYEQYF | TGCGCCAGCAGTCAATCGTCCCCCAGGGGGTTCAGCTCCTACGAGCAGTACTTC
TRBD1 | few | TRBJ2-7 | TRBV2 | CASSPDRGLGGYEQYF | TGTGCCAGCAGTCCGGACAGGGGGCTCGGTGGGTACGAGCAGTACTTC
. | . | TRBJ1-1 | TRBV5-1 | CASSWGHSNTEAFF | TGCGCCAGCAGCTGGGGACATTCGAACACTGAAGCTTTCTTT
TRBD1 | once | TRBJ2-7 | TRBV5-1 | CASGDSASYEQYF | TGCGCAAGTGGGGACAGTGCCTCCTACGAGCAGTACTTC
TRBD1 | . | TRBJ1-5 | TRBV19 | CASSPRRDREANQPQHF | TGTGCCAGTAGTCCGAGACGGGACAGGGAGGCCAATCAGCCCCAGCATTTT
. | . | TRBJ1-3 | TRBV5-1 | CASSLDGRSGNTIYF | TGCGCCAGCAGCTTGGACGGTCGCTCTGGAAACACCATATATTTT
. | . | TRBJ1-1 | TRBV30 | CAWMESVNTEAFF | TGTGCCTGGATGGAGTCGGTAAACACTGAAGCTTTCTTT
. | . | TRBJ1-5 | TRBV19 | CASSSRTGNQPQHF | TGTGCCAGTAGTTCCAGGACAGGCAATCAGCCCCAGCATTTT
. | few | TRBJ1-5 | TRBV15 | CATSRDIRTVYYSNQPQHF | TGTGCCACCAGCAGAGATATTAGGACAGTCTACTATAGCAATCAGCCCCAGCATTTT
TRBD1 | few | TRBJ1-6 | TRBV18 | CASSLRDSSNNSPLHF | TGTGCCAGCTCGCTAAGGGACAGCTCAAATAATTCACCCCTCCACTTT
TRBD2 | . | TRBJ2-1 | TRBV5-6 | CASSLAGGSSYNEQFF | TGTGCCAGCAGCTTGGCTGGCGGGAGTTCCTACAATGAGCAGTTCTTC
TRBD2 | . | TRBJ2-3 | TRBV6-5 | CASSLGGATGDTQYF | TGTGCCAGCAGCCTCGGGGGGGCGACGGGAGATACGCAGTATTTT
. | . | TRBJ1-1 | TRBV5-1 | CASSTQGDGTEAFF | TGCGCCAGCAGCACACAGGGTGATGGGACTGAAGCTTTCTTT
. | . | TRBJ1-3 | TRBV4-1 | CASSLSRVSSGNTIYF | TGCGCCAGCAGCCTTTCCCGGGTAAGCTCTGGAAACACCATATATTTT
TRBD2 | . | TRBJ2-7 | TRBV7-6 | CASSLGRSSGTAGEQYF | TGTGCCAGCAGCTTAGGGAGGTCTAGCGGGACCGCGGGGGAGCAGTACTTC
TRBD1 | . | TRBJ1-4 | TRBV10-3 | CAISDTGGGFVFEKLFF | TGTGCCATCAGCGATACAGGGGGCGGATTCGTCTTTGAAAAACTGTTTTTT